The present T cell receptor (beta chain) was sequenced within a study of shared clonotypes between healthy human individuals. The study, taken as a whole, reports: For naive CD4 cells, roughly 4.8% of clonotypes were shared across a handful of donors.

Clones were read by immunoSEQ multiplex PCR, and TCRdb kept only the in-frame ones, dropping some. The table records 950,000 to 1,300,000 clones, approximately 72% of them present only once. On this clone: Antigen unknown.

The length of the CDR3 is 12 residues. V dropped 4 bases and J dropped 7 bases, with 9 bases sitting between them. Looked up from germline, CDR1 is SGHRS and CDR2 is YFSETQ. The gene calls are TRBV5-1 and TRBJ2-1; D may correspond to TRBD1 or TRBD2 (5 bases each). The TCR originated in a man between 18 and 35 years old in good health. Specimen: memory CD4+ T cells sorted from blood. The subset is: CD45RA-negative fraction. The CDR3 is CASSRDGNEQFF. CDR3 sequence (DNA): TGCGCCAGCAGCCGGGACGGAAATGAGCAGTTCTTC.